Below, one T cell receptor (beta chain) is given with its context. The antigen is undetermined. This sample is drawn from a study of chemoradiotherapy in HPV16-positive cancers. Repertoires were generated with immunoSEQ multiplex PCR, while TCRdb's copy carries only in-frame clones and drops some. The table lists roughly 19,000 clones, about four fifths of them singletons, with approximately 3.7% in the top ten. The CDR3 has 13 amino acids. The germline V gene encodes CDR1 SQVTM and CDR2 ANQGSEA. Trimming shortened V by 3 bases and J by 1 base, and 9 bases separated the two germline ends. Study-level results: Non-HPV-specific T cells did not expand in tumors during treatment, whereas candidate HPV-specific clones and E7-related motifs did. Functional assays defining HPV-specific T cells used only two HPV16-positive patients.

The sequences come from blood, collected from a patient who underwent chemoradiotherapy. V usage is TRBV29-1 and J usage is TRBJ2-5, with D unresolved. This TCR was sampled from a human donor with HPV-associated anogenital cancer. The CDR3 here is CSVDWAGQETQYF. DNA of the CDR3: TGCAGCGTTGATTGGGCCGGCCAAGAGACCCAGTACTTC.